Sequencing of this T cell receptor (beta chain) was carried out in a study of cytomegalovirus exposure and HLA in healthy donors. Study conclusions and caveats: Within an earlier analysis, most TCR beta V segments proved productive either about 87% or about 30% of the time.

Per germline, CDR1 SGHNT and CDR2 YYREEE (reference sequence). Losses at the gene ends were 2 bases for V and 4 bases for J; bases not matched to a gene: 2. The CDR3 is 13 residues long. As concerns this clone: Its antigen is still unknown.

Primers: 60 Vbeta forward and 13 Jbeta reverse. Authors' methods: Per a later analysis, the number of unique TCR beta chains was some 82 million, of which 8.5 million to 11 million were shared. The repertoire was sequenced with immunoSEQ multiplex PCR; TCRdb's copy has only in-frame clones and lacks some. V, J and clone size derive from that table, while D and trimming were established from the DNA sequence. The sample gives roughly 130,000 clones, around 73% of which show up once; 1% to 1.5% is in the top ten. The source material was PBMCs. This clonotype was sampled from a woman in her 40s in good health and CMV-seronegative. The chain links TRBV5-4 to TRBJ1-2, with 7 bases matching TRBD1. CDR3 sequence: CASSLPGGYGYTF. The CDR3, as DNA: TGTGCCAGCAGCTTACCAGGGGGCTATGGCTACACCTTC.